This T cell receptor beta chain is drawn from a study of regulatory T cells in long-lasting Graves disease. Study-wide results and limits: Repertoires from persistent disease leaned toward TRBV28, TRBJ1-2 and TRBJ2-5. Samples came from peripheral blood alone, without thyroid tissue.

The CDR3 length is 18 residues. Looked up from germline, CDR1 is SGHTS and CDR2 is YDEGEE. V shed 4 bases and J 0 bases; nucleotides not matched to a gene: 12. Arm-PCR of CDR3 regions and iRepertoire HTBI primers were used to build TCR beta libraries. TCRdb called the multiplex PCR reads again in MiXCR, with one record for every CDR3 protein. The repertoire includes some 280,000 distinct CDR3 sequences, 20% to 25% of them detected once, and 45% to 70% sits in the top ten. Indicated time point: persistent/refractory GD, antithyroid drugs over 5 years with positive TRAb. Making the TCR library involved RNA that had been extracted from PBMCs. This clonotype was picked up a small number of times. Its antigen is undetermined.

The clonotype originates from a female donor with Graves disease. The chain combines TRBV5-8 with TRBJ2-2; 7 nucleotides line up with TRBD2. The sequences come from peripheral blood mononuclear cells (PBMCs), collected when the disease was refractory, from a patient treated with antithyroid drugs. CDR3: CASSPGGGRGSNTGELFF. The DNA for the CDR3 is TGTGCCAGCAGCCCCGGCGGAGGGAGGGGCTCGAACACCGGGGAGCTGTTTTTT.